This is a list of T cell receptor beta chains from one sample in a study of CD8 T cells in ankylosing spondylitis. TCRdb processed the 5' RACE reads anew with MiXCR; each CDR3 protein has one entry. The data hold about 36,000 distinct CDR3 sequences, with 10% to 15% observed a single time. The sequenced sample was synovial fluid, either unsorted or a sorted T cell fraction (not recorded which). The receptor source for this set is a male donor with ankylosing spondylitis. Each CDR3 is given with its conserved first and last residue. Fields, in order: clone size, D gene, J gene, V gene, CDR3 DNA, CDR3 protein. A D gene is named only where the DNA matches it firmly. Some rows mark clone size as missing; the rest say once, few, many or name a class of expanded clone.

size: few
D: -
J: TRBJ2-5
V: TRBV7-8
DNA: TGTGCCAGCAGCGTGGTCCGCGGTGAGACCCAGTACTTC
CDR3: CASSVVRGETQYF

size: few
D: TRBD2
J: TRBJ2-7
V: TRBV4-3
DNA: TGCGCCAGCAGCCAAGGGACTAGCGGCTACGAGCAGTACTTC
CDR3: CASSQGTSGYEQYF

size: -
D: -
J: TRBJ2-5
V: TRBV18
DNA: TGTGCCAGCTCACAGAGCCCCTCTTCCCCACAAGAGACCCAGTACTTC
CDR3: CASSQSPSSPQETQYF

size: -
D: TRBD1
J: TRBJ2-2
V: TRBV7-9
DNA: TGTGCCAGCAGCCTAACAGGGGGCAAGGAGCTGTTTTTT
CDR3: CASSLTGGKELFF

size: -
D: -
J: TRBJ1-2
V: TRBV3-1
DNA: TGTGCCAGCAGCCAAGTGGGACACTATGTTAACTATGGCTACACCTTC
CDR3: CASSQVGHYVNYGYTF

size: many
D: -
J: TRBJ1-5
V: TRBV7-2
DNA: TGTGCCAGCAGCTTAACTTTAGGGTATAGCAATCAGCCCCAGCATTTT
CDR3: CASSLTLGYSNQPQHF

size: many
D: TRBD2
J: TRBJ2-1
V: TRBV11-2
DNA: TGTGCCAGCAGCTCAAGCGGGAGCTCCTACAATGAGCAGTTCTTC
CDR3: CASSSSGSSYNEQFF

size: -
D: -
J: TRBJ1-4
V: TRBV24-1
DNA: TGTGCAACTAGTGAAAAACTGTTTTTT
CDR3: CATSEKLFF

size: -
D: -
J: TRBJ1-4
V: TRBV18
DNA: TGTGCCAGCGATAAAGACGGCGCAACTAATGAAAAACTGTTTTTT
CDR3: CASDKDGATNEKLFF

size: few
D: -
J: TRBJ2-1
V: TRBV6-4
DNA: TGTGCCAGCAAGGCAGGGCGGTCGGACAATGAGCAGTTCTTC
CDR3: CASKAGRSDNEQFF

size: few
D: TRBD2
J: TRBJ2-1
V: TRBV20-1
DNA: TGCAGTGCTAGCTCTCCGGGAGGCCCCTACAATGAGCAGTTCTTC
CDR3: CSASSPGGPYNEQFF

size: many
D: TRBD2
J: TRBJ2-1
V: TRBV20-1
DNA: TGCAGTGCCCTGACTAGCGGGCGTTCCTACAATGAGCAGTTCTTC
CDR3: CSALTSGRSYNEQFF

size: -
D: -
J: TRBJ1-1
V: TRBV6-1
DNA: TGTGCCAGCAGTGAAGCTTCCTTTTTTAGATATGTTATGAACACTGAAGCTTTCTTT
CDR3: CASSEASFFRYVMNTEAFF

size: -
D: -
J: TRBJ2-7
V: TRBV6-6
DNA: TGTGCCAGCGGAGACTACAGCTCCTACGAGCAGTACTTC
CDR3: CASGDYSSYEQYF

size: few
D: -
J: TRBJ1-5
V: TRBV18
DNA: TGTGCCAGCTCACGTCGGAGGGGCAATCAGCCCCAGCATTTT
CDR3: CASSRRRGNQPQHF

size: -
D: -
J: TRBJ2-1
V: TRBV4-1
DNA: TGCGCCAGCAGCCATCCCCTTGGCTCGGGGGCGGGCACCCCCTCCTACAATGAGCAGTTCTTC
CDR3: CASSHPLGSGAGTPSYNEQFF

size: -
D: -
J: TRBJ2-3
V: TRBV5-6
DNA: TGTGCCAGCAGCTCGGAGGTAGATACGCAGTATTTT
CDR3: CASSSEVDTQYF

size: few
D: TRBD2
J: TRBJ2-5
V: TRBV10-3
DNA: TGTGCCACCGCGGCAATTGGAGCGGGAGAGGTAGGGGAGACCCAGTACTTC
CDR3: CATAAIGAGEVGETQYF

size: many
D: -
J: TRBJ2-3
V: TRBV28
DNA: TGTGCCAGCAGTTACGGGGCCACAGATACGCAGTATTTT
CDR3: CASSYGATDTQYF

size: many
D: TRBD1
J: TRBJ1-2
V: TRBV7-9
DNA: TGTGCCAGCGGATCCGGGACAGAAGCTCATGGCTACACCTTC
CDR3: CASGSGTEAHGYTF

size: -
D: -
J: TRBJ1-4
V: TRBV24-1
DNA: TGTGCCACTAATGAAAAACTGTTTTTT
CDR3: CATNEKLFF

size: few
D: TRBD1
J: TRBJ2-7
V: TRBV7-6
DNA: TGTGCCAGCAGCCCGACAGGGGTCGAGCAGTACTTC
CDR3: CASSPTGVEQYF

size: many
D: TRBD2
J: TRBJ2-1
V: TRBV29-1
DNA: TGCAGCGTTGTGGTTTTAAGCGGGGGGCCAGGATCCGATGAGCAGTTCTTC
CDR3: CSVVVLSGGPGSDEQFF